This entry lists 3 T cell receptor beta chains sequenced from one sample in a study of blood T cell repertoires in COVID-19. Assay used: immunoSEQ multiplex PCR; TCRdb lists only in-frame clones, some missing. In the table there are roughly 91,000 clones, more than 75% of which are singletons. Sequenced material: peripheral blood. The receptor set was obtained from a woman at least 80 years old with acute or convalescent COVID-19.

The chain joins TRBV6-5 to TRBJ1-3, with 8 bases that match TRBD1. Germline CDR1 reads MNHEY; CDR2 reads SVGAGI. The CDR3 consists of 15 residues. J was trimmed by 2 bases and V by 6 bases; bases with no gene match: 6. This CDR3 reads CASRRTGNTGNTIYF. DNA of the CDR3: TGTGCCAGCAGAAGGACAGGGAACACTGGAAACACCATATATTTT.

The CDR3 DNA reads as TGTGCCACCAGCAGAGATTCTATTGGTGGATGGACAGGCGGAGAGACCCAGTACTTC. Translating it yields CATSRDSIGGWTGGETQYF. The gene calls are TRBV15 and TRBJ2-5; TRBD1 matches at 7 bases. Germline values: CDR1 LNHNV, CDR2 YYDKDF (reference sequence). CDR3 length: 19 residues. The trim removed 0 bases at V and 4 bases at J, leaving 17 bases unmatched.

Regarding this clone: This may come from a read error, since a much larger clone is one base off. The CDR3 is CASRDRYYEQYF. The CDR3 DNA reads TGTGCCAGCAGAGACAGATACTACGAGCAGTACTTC. The chain joins TRBV6-6 to TRBJ2-7; D perhaps matches TRBD1 (5 bases). Germline-derived CDR1 and CDR2 are MNHNY and SVGAGI (reference sequence). V was trimmed by 6 bases and J by 3 bases, leaving 9 bases between them. The CDR3 length is 12 residues.